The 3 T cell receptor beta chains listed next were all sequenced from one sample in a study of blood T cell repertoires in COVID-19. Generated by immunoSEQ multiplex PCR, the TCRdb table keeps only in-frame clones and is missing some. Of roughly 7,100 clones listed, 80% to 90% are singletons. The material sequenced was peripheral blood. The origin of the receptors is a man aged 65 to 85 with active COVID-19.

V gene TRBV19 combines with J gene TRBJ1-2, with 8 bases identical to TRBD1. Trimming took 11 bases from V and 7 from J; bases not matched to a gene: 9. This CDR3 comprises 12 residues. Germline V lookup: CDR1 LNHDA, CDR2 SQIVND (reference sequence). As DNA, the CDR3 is TGTGCCGGGACAGGTAAGATGAGTGGCTACACCTTC. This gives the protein CAGTGKMSGYTF.

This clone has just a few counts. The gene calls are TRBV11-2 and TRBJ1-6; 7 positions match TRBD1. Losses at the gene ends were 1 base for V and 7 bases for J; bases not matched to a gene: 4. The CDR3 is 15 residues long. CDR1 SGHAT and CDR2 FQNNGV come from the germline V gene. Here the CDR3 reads CASSLAGRGNSPLHF. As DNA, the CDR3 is TGTGCCAGCAGCTTAGCTGGCAGGGGGAATTCACCCCTCCACTTT.

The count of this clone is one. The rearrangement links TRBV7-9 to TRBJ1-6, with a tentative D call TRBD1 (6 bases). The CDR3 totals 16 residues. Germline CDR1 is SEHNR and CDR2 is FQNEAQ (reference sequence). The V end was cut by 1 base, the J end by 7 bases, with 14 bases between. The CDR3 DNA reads TGTGCCAGCAGCTTAGAGGCCCCGGACAGCAATTCACCCCTCCACTTT. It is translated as CASSLEAPDSNSPLHF. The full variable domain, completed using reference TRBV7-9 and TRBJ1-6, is DTGVSQNPRHKITKRGQNVTFRCDPISEHNRLYWYRQTLGQGPEFLTYFQNEAQLEKSRLLSDRFSAERPKGSFSTLEIQRTEQGDSAMYLCASSLEAPDSNSPLHFGNGTRLTVT.